Listed below are T cell receptor beta chains from one sample, sequenced in a study of blood T cell repertoires in COVID-19. Sequencing was performed with immunoSEQ multiplex PCR; in TCRdb, only in-frame clones are kept and a portion is missing. Altogether about 160,000 clones are present, roughly 79% being singletons, with the ten largest covering around a fifth. Sequencing was done on a sample of peripheral blood. These receptors all come from a woman of 80 years or more with acute or convalescent COVID-19. Each CDR3 is given without its conserved first and last residue.

V gene: TRBV5-4; J gene: TRBJ1-1; CDR3 protein: ASSLGGTGGTEAF
V gene: TRBV6-1; J gene: TRBJ1-1; CDR3 protein: ASSEFGTGYTEAF
V gene: TRBV18; J gene: TRBJ2-1; CDR3 protein: ASWGTGGVDEQF
V gene: TRBV10-2; J gene: TRBJ1-5; CDR3 protein: ASSEGTGGWNQPQH
V gene: TRBV5-1; J gene: TRBJ1-4; CDR3 protein: ASSSGQHNEKLF
V gene: TRBV9; J gene: TRBJ2-7; CDR3 protein: ASSVRDNAYEQY
V gene: TRBV5-1; J gene: TRBJ2-7; CDR3 protein: ASRGQGYYEQY
V gene: TRBV5-1; J gene: TRBJ1-1; CDR3 protein: ASSLGSGDTEAF
V gene: TRBV7-9; J gene: TRBJ1-1; CDR3 protein: ASSYTKGTEAF
V gene: TRBV11-2; J gene: TRBJ2-1; CDR3 protein: ASSLMTSGLNEQF
V gene: TRBV5-1; J gene: TRBJ2-2; CDR3 protein: ASSLVPSSSGTGELF
V gene: TRBV9; J gene: TRBJ2-1; CDR3 protein: ASSVTTGLSYNEQF
V gene: TRBV11-2; J gene: TRBJ2-1; CDR3 protein: ASSRLADYNEQF
V gene: TRBV3-1/TRBV3-2; J gene: TRBJ2-7; CDR3 protein: ASSQIRWEKKGSYEQY
V gene: TRBV15; J gene: TRBJ1-1; CDR3 protein: ATSRDLGGSKNTEAF
V gene: TRBV15; J gene: TRBJ1-5; CDR3 protein: ATSRGQGPNQPQH
V gene: TRBV27; J gene: TRBJ2-7; CDR3 protein: ASSPWTSGDRTYEQY
V gene: TRBV5-4; J gene: TRBJ1-4; CDR3 protein: ASQTGGGEKLF
V gene: TRBV19; J gene: TRBJ2-7; CDR3 protein: ASSMTADYEQY
V gene: TRBV18; J gene: TRBJ2-3; CDR3 protein: ASSPFKAGGLGTQY
V gene: TRBV3-1/TRBV3-2; J gene: TRBJ2-3; CDR3 protein: ASSQLAGEADTQY
V gene: TRBV5-1; J gene: TRBJ1-1; CDR3 protein: ASSFGQLNTEAF
V gene: TRBV27; J gene: TRBJ1-6; CDR3 protein: ASTYRRESPLH
V gene: TRBV19; J gene: TRBJ2-2; CDR3 protein: ASRAGTLNTGELF
V gene: TRBV5-5; J gene: TRBJ2-7; CDR3 protein: ASSLRGGKGYEQY
V gene: TRBV6-2/TRBV6-3; J gene: TRBJ1-2; CDR3 protein: ASSPPAGPGDNYGYT
V gene: TRBV18; J gene: TRBJ1-1; CDR3 protein: ASSLSLGTGVTEAF
V gene: TRBV3-1/TRBV3-2; J gene: TRBJ2-5; CDR3 protein: ASSQRGREETQY
V gene: TRBV28; J gene: TRBJ2-5; CDR3 protein: ASSPLGQGRETQY
V gene: TRBV29-1; J gene: TRBJ2-3; CDR3 protein: SVEGQTDTQY
V gene: TRBV30; J gene: TRBJ2-7; CDR3 protein: ACPRLESSYEQY
V gene: TRBV7-8; J gene: TRBJ1-1; CDR3 protein: ASSLAQEGPEAF
V gene: TRBV6-5; J gene: TRBJ2-1; CDR3 protein: ASRHPAGGSYEQF
V gene: TRBV6-2/TRBV6-3; J gene: TRBJ1-1; CDR3 protein: ASSRTGDTEAF
V gene: TRBV18; J gene: TRBJ2-2; CDR3 protein: ASSPADRAALNTGELF
V gene: TRBV18; J gene: TRBJ2-3; CDR3 protein: ASSPLFLAGASTDTQY
V gene: TRBV29-1; J gene: TRBJ1-2; CDR3 protein: SVPRRANYGYT
V gene: TRBV7-2; J gene: TRBJ2-5; CDR3 protein: ASSLGGRETQY
V gene: TRBV10-3; J gene: TRBJ2-1; CDR3 protein: ATCGVAGANEQF
V gene: TRBV7-8; J gene: TRBJ1-1; CDR3 protein: ASSFDEGQGTEAF
V gene: TRBV5-1; J gene: TRBJ1-1; CDR3 protein: ASSVEGAEAF